This T cell receptor beta chain originates from a study of blood T cell repertoires in COVID-19 (dated by TCRdb to 2019 to 2021). Study-wide context: Samples covering the acute and convalescent phases of COVID-19 were provided by collaborators in the United States, Italy and Spain. The prospective study material was composed of cDNA or gDNA derived from T cells, B-cell-depleted T cells, or PBMCs. Subjects who had been exposed to COVID-19, were actively infected with it, or had recovered from it provided the deeply sampled blood TCRbeta repertoires that made up the dataset. The repertoires were made available in a free public database intended to serve as a resource for research on the immune response to SARS-CoV-2. Samples were obtained from the ongoing ImmuneRACE study (first 160 participants) and from roughly 1,300 subjects provided by 6 global collaborators. A de-identified subject ID, COVID-19 status, age in years and sex were almost always included in the sample metadata. Where available, HLA class I and class II types were taken from metadata supplied by the sample provider and were not determined by assay-based typing.

TCRbeta CDR3 regions were amplified from genomic DNA by means of the immunoSEQ Assay, a bias-controlled multiplex PCR. Processing in the source paper ran as follows. The number of nucleated cells in each sample was estimated from the amplification of reference gene primers within the assay. To quantify the absolute abundance of each unique TCRbeta CDR3 rearrangement, sequence reads were collapsed and filtered. For each sample, productive Simpson clonality was calculated as the square root of Simpson's diversity index over productive rearrangements. Here the immuneACCESS table is served through TCRdb, limited to in-frame sequences with V and J called. Missing clones are a known gap in these copies; in checked studies unresolved V genes cover under half, and the rest lacks a known reason. The V and J calls and clone size come from that table; D and trimming were worked out from the DNA. Here the sample has some 150,000 clones; about 89% occur a single time. Jointly, the top ten make up about 37% of the sample.

As for this clone: Its target antigen remains unknown. Per-nucleotide qualities are absent, and no much larger clonotype sits a single base away. In the same sample, other DNA sequences code for this CDR3.

Samples from volunteer blood donors who had recovered from COVID-19 were contributed by a second Seattle source. The collaborating institutions used their own protocols to collect whole blood in K2EDTA tubes. Collaborator samples were shipped for TCRbeta analysis as frozen whole blood, isolated PBMCs, or DNA extracted from either sample type. On the study overall, not on this receptor specifically: Clinical and demographic metadata were provided uncurated, with the amount varying by source and participant.

Germline trimming amounts to 4 bases on V and 2 bases on J, with 3 as the count of junction bases outside the gene matches. The CDR3, from cysteine to phenylalanine, totals 14 residues. Just CDR3 DNA is preserved here, 42 bases in frame from base 1. CDR1 and CDR2 are read off the germline V gene as SGHRS and YFSETQ. Sequenced input: peripheral blood. The V and J genes are TRBV5-1 and TRBJ2-7; 10 junctional bases match TRBD1. This clonotype originated in a man aged 50 or older who had recovered from COVID-19. The sequenced DNA is TGCGCCAGCAGCCCAGGACAGGGGGCCTACGAGCAGTACTTC. This sequence encodes CASSPGQGAYEQYF.